Below are 26 T cell receptor beta chains sequenced from a single sample in a study of cytomegalovirus exposure and HLA in healthy donors. With 60 Vbeta and 13 Jbeta primers, the PCR was carried out. Sequencing was performed with immunoSEQ multiplex PCR; in TCRdb, only in-frame clones are kept and a portion is missing. This sample has over 150,000 clones, with 65% to 80% found just once. Sequenced: PBMCs. The origin of the receptors is a man younger than 30 in good health and CMV-seronegative.

This chain uses TRBV5-1 with TRBJ1-1; unclear D gene. Germline V lookup: CDR1 SGHRS, CDR2 YFSETQ. This CDR3 has 14 amino acids. Trimming removed 5 bases from V and 1 base from J, with 12 bases in between. The CDR3 sequence is CASRESYKNTEAFF. The DNA of the CDR3 is TGCGCCAGCAGGGAGAGTTACAAGAACACTGAAGCTTTCTTT.

Only one count was recorded for this clone. The chain couples TRBV9 to TRBJ1-1, with TRBD1 matching over 8 bases. This CDR3 comprises 15 residues. Per the germline V gene, CDR1 is SGDLS and CDR2 is YYNGEE. The V gene end was trimmed by 3 bases and the J gene end by 6 bases; junction bases not matched to a gene: 10. CDR3 region: CASSAQGGGFAEAFF. As DNA, the CDR3 is TGTGCCAGCAGCGCACAGGGGGGCGGTTTCGCTGAAGCTTTCTTT.

The gene calls are TRBV9 and TRBJ2-1, with 14 bases that match TRBD2. CDR1 is SGDLS, CDR2 YYNGEE, per germline. The CDR3 is 18 residues long. V was clipped by 3 bases and J by 0 bases; unmatched bases: 5. CDR3 protein: CASSEGLAGALSYNEQFF. The CDR3 DNA reads TGTGCCAGCAGCGAGGGACTAGCGGGGGCCCTCTCCTACAATGAGCAGTTCTTC. Drawing the rest from reference TRBV9 and TRBJ2-1, the complete variable domain is DSGVTQTPKHLITATGQRVTLRCSPRSGDLSVYWYQQSLDQGLQFLIQYYNGEERAKGNILERFSAQQFPDLHSELNLSSLELGDSALYFCASSEGLAGALSYNEQFFGPGTRLTVL.

The genes are TRBV5-1 and TRBJ1-2; D gene unclear. The germline CDR1 and CDR2 sequences are SGHRS and YFSETQ. The CDR3 runs 13 residues. V lost 0 bases to trimming and J lost 8 bases, with 11 bases between them. The CDR3 DNA is TGCGCCAGCAGCTTGGATTCGGGTTGGGGCTACACCTTC. The encoded protein is CASSLDSGWGYTF. The full variable domain, with the rest looked up from reference TRBV5-1 and TRBJ1-2, is KAGVTQTPRYLIKTRGQQVTLSCSPISGHRSVSWYQQTPGQGLQFLFEYFSETQRNKGNFPGRFSGRQFSNSRSEMNVSTLELGDSALYLCASSLDSGWGYTFGSGTRLTVV.

This clone occurred a few times. The rearrangement joins TRBV7-6 to TRBJ2-2, with TRBD2 identical over 13 bases. Germline lookup yields CDR1 SGHVS and CDR2 FNYEAQ. V was pared by 5 bases and J by 7 bases, with 7 bases of the junction left unmatched. The CDR3 has 16 residues. The CDR3 bases are TGTGCCAGCAGCCCACTAGCGGGGGGGCCCGTCGGGGAGCTGTTTTTT. This translates into CASSPLAGGPVGELFF.

This clone turned up a few times. This chain uses TRBV5-5 with TRBJ2-7; 11 nucleotides match TRBD1. Trimming cost V 3 bases and J 4 bases; bases outside gene matches: 3. The CDR3 contains 14 residues. Germline CDR1 SGHKS, CDR2 YYEKEE (reference sequence). CDR3: CASSSGQGAYEQYV. The CDR3 region has the DNA TGTGCCAGCAGCTCCGGACAGGGGGCATACGAGCAGTACGTC.

V is TRBV7-3 and J is TRBJ2-1, with 9 bases identical to TRBD2. Germline CDR1 SGHTA, CDR2 FQGTGA. V lost 2 bases and J lost 4; bases outside the gene matches: 12. The CDR3 has 18 amino acids. CDR3 nucleotides: TGTGCCAGCAGCTTACATACTAGCGGGCCGAGGGCTTACAATGAGCAGTTCTTC. This gives the protein CASSLHTSGPRAYNEQFF. Supplemented by reference TRBV7-3 and TRBJ2-1, the full variable domain reads GAGVSQTPSNKVTEKGKYVELRCDPISGHTALYWYRQSLGQGPEFLIYFQGTGAADDSGLPNDRFFAVRPEGSVSTLKIQRTERGDSAVYLCASSLHTSGPRAYNEQFFGPGTRLTVL.

On this clone: One junction end disagrees with the germline gene, perhaps due to a read error. The chain links TRBV10-1 to TRBJ2-6; TRBD1 matches at 10 bases. Germline V CDR1 and CDR2: WNHNN, SYGVQD (reference sequence). This CDR3 region has 18 residues. This CDR3 is CASSESGQGISGANGLTF. CDR3 DNA sequence: TGCGCCAGCAGTGAGTCGGGACAGGGGATCTCTGGGGCCAACGGCCTGACTTTC.

CDR3 sequence (DNA): TGCGCCAGCAGCCTGGGGACAGCTAATGAAAAACTGTTTTTT. Encoded protein: CASSLGTANEKLFF. The J gene is TRBJ1-4, the V gene TRBV5-1, with 7 bases aligning to TRBD1. With 4 bases clipped from V and 3 bases from J, the junction kept 3 bases outside the gene matches. CDR1 and CDR2 from the germline V gene are SGHRS and YFSETQ. This CDR3 comprises 14 residues.

The chain has TRBV11-1 and TRBJ2-3; 8 nucleotides match TRBD2. Trimming took 0 bases from V and 1 from J; bases not matched to a gene: 9. Germline lookup yields CDR1 SGHAT and CDR2 FQDESV (reference sequence). The CDR3 contains 18 residues. Here the CDR3 reads CASSLALALLAGTDTQYF. The CDR3 coding sequence is TGTGCCAGCAGCTTAGCGCTGGCCCTACTAGCGGGCACAGATACGCAGTATTTT.

This clone has just a few counts. J is TRBJ2-1 and V is TRBV5-1, with 9 bases lining up with TRBD2. Looked up from germline, CDR1 is SGHRS and CDR2 is YFSETQ. V lost 4 bases, J lost 3 bases, and 14 bases stayed unmatched. The CDR3 is made up of 18 amino acids. The CDR3 bases are TGCGCCAGCAGCCCGGGACCTAGCGGGGAACAACACTACAATGAGCAGTTCTTC. Its protein is CASSPGPSGEQHYNEQFF.

The chain is built from TRBV5-1 and TRBJ1-6; a weak D match, TRBD1 (6 bases). CDR1 SGHRS and CDR2 YFSETQ come from the germline V gene. This CDR3 is built from 13 residues. The V end was cut by 6 bases, the J end by 9 bases, with 13 bases between. The CDR3 region has the DNA TGCGCCAGCAAGGCAGGGGATCGTTCACCCCTCCACTTT. As protein: CASKAGDRSPLHF.

The genes are TRBV10-3 and TRBJ2-7, with 9 bases aligning to TRBD1. The CDR3 contains 14 residues. The V and J ends lost 10 bases and 0 bases, in that order; junction bases with no gene match: 7. From germline, CDR1 is ENHRY and CDR2 SYGVKD. The chain's CDR3 is CATAGTGSSYEQYF. The CDR3 nucleotides are TGTGCCACAGCCGGGACAGGGAGCTCCTACGAGCAGTACTTC.

V and J are TRBV19 and TRBJ1-2; 12 bases align to TRBD1. Trimming removed 5 bases from V and 5 bases from J; junction bases left unmatched: 3. CDR1 and CDR2 (germline): LNHDA, SQIVND (reference sequence). The CDR3 loop spans 14 amino acids. The CDR3 region has the DNA TGTGCCAGTAGTCCGGGACAGGGGGCGTATGGCTACACCTTC. This encodes CASSPGQGAYGYTF.

By share, this clone ranks as medium-sized. The chain employs TRBV6-1 and TRBJ2-7; TRBD2 matches at 12 bases. Germline trimming cut 1 base from V and 2 bases from J; bases unmatched to any gene: 0. The CDR3 consists of 15 residues. Looked up from germline, CDR1 is MNHNS and CDR2 is SASEGT. Written as DNA, the CDR3 is TGTGCCAGCAGTGAAGGACTAGCGGGGGCCTACGAGCAGTACGTC. It codes for CASSEGLAGAYEQYV.

For the CDR3, the DNA is TGCGCCAGCAGCTTTTGGGCGGGAGGCTACGAGCAGTACTTC. It specifies CASSFWAGGYEQYF. This sequence joins TRBV5-1 and TRBJ2-5; 8 bases line up with TRBD2. TRBJ2-7 explains the end of the DNA better; the J call may be wrong. Germline V gene lookup returns CDR1 SGHRS and CDR2 YFSETQ. The CDR3 is 14 amino acids.

The chain combines TRBV28 with TRBJ1-4, with 7 bases fitting TRBD1. Trimming removed 6 bases from V and 6 bases from J; junction bases left unmatched: 10. This CDR3 has 15 amino acids. The germline V gene has CDR1 MDHEN and CDR2 SYDVKM. CDR3 nucleotides: TGTGCCAGCAGCCCCGAGGGGGCAGACTATGAAAAACTGTTTTTT. Protein: CASSPEGADYEKLFF.

There are a few counts of this clone. The CDR3 DNA sequence: TGTGCCAGTAGCCTAAAGGGGTTGGTCAAGATGAACACCGGGGAGCTGTTTTTT. This encodes CASSLKGLVKMNTGELFF. This chain connects TRBV19 to TRBJ2-2, with D possibly matching TRBD1 (5 bases). This CDR3 has 18 residues. The germline V and J ends were trimmed by 6 bases and 1 base, with 21 bases remaining between them. Germline CDR1 reads LNHDA; CDR2 reads SQIVND (reference sequence). Together with reference TRBV19 and TRBJ2-2, the CDR3 gives the full variable domain: DGGITQSPKYLFRKEGQNVTLSCEQNLNHDAMYWYRQDPGQGLRLIYYSQIVNDFQKGDIAEGYSVSREKKESFPLTVTSAQKNPTAFYLCASSLKGLVKMNTGELFFGEGSRLTVL.

The chain recombines TRBV7-9 with TRBJ2-5; the match to TRBD1 covers 7 bases. Germline-derived CDR1 and CDR2 are SEHNR and FQNEAQ (reference sequence). This CDR3 region has 15 residues. V shed 4 bases, J shed 3 bases, and the junction held 8 bases outside the gene matches. The CDR3 spells CASSSGTAPEETQYF. In nucleotides, the CDR3 is TGTGCCAGCAGCTCCGGGACAGCTCCCGAAGAGACCCAGTACTTC.

The chain joins TRBV11-2 to TRBJ2-1, with TRBD1 identical over 8 bases. This CDR3 contains 15 residues. After removal of 3 bases from V and 4 bases from J, the junction contained 5 bases not matched to a gene. CDR1 is SGHAT and CDR2 is FQNNGV in the germline V gene. CDR3 protein: CASSFRDRLYNEQFF. The CDR3 DNA reads as TGTGCCAGCAGCTTCCGGGACAGGCTTTACAATGAGCAGTTCTTC.

The chain is built from TRBV7-9 and TRBJ2-3; 10 bases fit TRBD1. Germline CDR1 is SEHNR and CDR2 is FQNEAQ (reference sequence). There are 17 residues in the CDR3. V was clipped by 8 bases and J by 3 bases; unmatched bases: 14. The CDR3 nucleotides are TGTGCCAGCGGGGGTAGAGGGACAGGGGTCAGGACAGATACGCAGTATTTT. Protein product: CASGGRGTGVRTDTQYF.

This clone was observed a single time. The gene calls are TRBV9 and TRBJ1-2; D is perhaps TRBD1 (5 bases). The CDR3 runs to 13 residues. Germline CDR1 is SGDLS and CDR2 is YYNGEE. Trimming cost V 0 bases and J 3 bases, with 6 bases left between them. CDR3 nucleotides: TGTGCCAGCAGCGTAGAGGGGTACTATGGCTACACCTTC. It translates to CASSVEGYYGYTF.

The chain is built from TRBV4-1 and TRBJ2-5, with D uncertain. Per the germline V gene, CDR1 is MGHRA and CDR2 is YSYEKL. CDR3 length: 13 amino acids. Deletions cut 0 bases from V and 5 bases from J, with 7 bases between. CDR3 coding DNA: TGCGCCAGCAGCCAAGATGAGAGGGAGACCCAGTACTTC. This gives the protein CASSQDERETQYF.

V and J are TRBV27 and TRBJ1-6; 10 bases are shared with TRBD1. Trimming cost V 6 bases and J 5 bases; bases outside gene matches: 7. The CDR3 length is 16 residues. Germline V CDR1 and CDR2: MNHEY, SMNVEV (reference sequence). Here the CDR3 DNA reads TGTGCCAGCAGCTTCGACAGGGGGCGCGATAATTCACCCCTCCACTTT. As protein: CASSFDRGRDNSPLHF.

V is TRBV5-8 and J is TRBJ1-5; 8 nucleotides line up with TRBD1. The length of the CDR3 is 17 residues. Unmatched junction bases numbered 12, after V lost 3 bases and J lost 4 bases. Germline CDR1 and CDR2: SGHTS and YDEGEE. The CDR3 DNA reads TGTGCCAGCAGCTGGACAGGGCCGGTTAGAGGGAATCAGCCCCAGCATTTT. Protein: CASSWTGPVRGNQPQHF.

This clone showed up just once. The chain joins TRBV28 to TRBJ1-4; D is unclear. The V gene lost 6 bases and the J gene lost 4 bases, with 9 bases spanning the gap. This CDR3 is built from 13 residues. CDR1 and CDR2 from the germline V gene are MDHEN and SYDVKM. Written as DNA, the CDR3 is TGTGCCAGCAGCCGGGATGGTAATGAAAAACTGTTTTTT. The encoded protein is CASSRDGNEKLFF.